Shown below are 2 T cell receptor beta chains from a single sample sequenced in a study of blood T cell repertoires in COVID-19 (dated by TCRdb to 2018 to 2020). The protocol used for the library was the immunoSEQ multiplex PCR assay. TCRdb provides this immuneACCESS table in a form limited to in-frame rearrangements. Some clones are lacking; in checked studies, under half of them reflect an unresolved V gene, and why the rest are absent is not known. The sample table contains 80,000 or so clones; only one count was recorded for over 75% of them. The ten largest clonotypes hold 8.5% to 10% of the sample. Sequencing was carried out using peripheral blood. Source of these receptors: a human donor in a cohort sampled during active COVID-19.

The V and J genes are TRBV19 and TRBJ2-6, with D tentatively TRBD2 (6 bases). V was cut by 3 bases and J by 2 bases, with 8 bases left in between. CDR1 and CDR2 (germline): LNHDA, SQIVND (reference sequence). This CDR3 is 15 amino acids long. Written as DNA, the CDR3 is TGTGCCAGTAGTATGGAGGGAACTGGGGCCAACGTCCTGACTTTC. Protein product: CASSMEGTGANVLTF.

The genes are TRBV3-1 (or the pseudogene TRBV3-2) and TRBJ2-1; TRBD2 might be the D (6 bases). V was pared by 1 base and J by 2 bases, with 9 bases between. The V gene's germline CDR1 is LGHDT and CDR2 YNNKEL (reference sequence). CDR3 length: 15 amino acids. CDR3 residues: CASSQVGGTYNEQFF. The CDR3 nucleotides read TGTGCCAGCAGCCAAGTTGGGGGGACCTACAATGAGCAGTTCTTC.